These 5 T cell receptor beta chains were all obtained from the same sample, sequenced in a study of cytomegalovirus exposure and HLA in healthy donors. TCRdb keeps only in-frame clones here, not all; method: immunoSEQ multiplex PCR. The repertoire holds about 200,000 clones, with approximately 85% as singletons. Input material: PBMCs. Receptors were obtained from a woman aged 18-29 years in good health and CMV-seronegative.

The CDR3 DNA reads as TGTGCCAGCTCACCCAGAAATTTGAACACTGAAGCTTTCTTT. Protein: CASSPRNLNTEAFF. V gene TRBV18 combines with J gene TRBJ1-1; D gene unclear. The germline V gene encodes CDR1 KGHSH and CDR2 LQKENI. The CDR3 has 14 amino acids. Trimming cost V 3 bases and J 0 bases, with 8 bases left between them.

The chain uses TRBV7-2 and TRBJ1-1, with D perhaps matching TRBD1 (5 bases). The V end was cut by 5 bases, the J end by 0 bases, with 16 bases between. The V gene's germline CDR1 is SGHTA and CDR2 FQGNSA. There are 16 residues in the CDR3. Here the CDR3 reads CASSPHRSGMNTEAFF. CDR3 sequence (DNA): TGTGCCAGCAGCCCCCATCGTTCAGGGATGAACACTGAAGCTTTCTTT.

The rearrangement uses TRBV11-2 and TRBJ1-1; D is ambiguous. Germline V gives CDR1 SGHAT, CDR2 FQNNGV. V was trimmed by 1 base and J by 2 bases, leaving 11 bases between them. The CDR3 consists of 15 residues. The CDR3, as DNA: TGTGCCAGCAGCTTAGCGCCTGCTACCAACACTGAAGCTTTCTTT. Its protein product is CASSLAPATNTEAFF.

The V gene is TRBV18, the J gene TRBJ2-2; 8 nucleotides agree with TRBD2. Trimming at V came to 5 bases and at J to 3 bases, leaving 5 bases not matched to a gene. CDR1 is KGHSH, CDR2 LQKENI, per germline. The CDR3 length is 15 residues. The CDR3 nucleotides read TGTGCCAGCTCAGTAACTAGCGGATACACCGGGGAGCTGTTTTTT. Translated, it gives CASSVTSGYTGELFF.

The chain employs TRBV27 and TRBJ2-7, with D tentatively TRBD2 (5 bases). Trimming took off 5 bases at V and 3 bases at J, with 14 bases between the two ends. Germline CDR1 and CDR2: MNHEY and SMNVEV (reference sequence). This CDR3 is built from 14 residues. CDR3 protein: CASSPDRLNYEQYF. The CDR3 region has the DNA TGTGCCAGCAGTCCCGATCGACTAAACTACGAGCAGTACTTC.